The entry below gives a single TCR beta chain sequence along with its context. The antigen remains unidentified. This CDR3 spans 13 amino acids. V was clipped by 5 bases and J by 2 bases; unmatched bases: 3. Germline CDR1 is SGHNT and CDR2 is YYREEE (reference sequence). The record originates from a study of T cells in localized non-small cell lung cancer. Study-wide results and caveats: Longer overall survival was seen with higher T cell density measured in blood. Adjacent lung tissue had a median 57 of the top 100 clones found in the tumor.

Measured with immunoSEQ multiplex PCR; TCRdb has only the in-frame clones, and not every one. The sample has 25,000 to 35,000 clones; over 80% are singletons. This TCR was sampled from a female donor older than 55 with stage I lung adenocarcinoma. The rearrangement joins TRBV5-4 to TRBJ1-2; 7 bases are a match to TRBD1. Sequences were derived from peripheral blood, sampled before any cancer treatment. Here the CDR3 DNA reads TGTGCCAGCAGGGACAGGAAAAACTATGGCTACACCTTC. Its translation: CASRDRKNYGYTF.